The subject of this entry is one T cell receptor (beta chain). This specimen comes from a study of T cell responses to AZD1222 COVID-19 vaccine. Clones were read by immunoSEQ multiplex PCR, and TCRdb kept only the in-frame ones, dropping some. This table has 50,000 to 60,000 clones, 80% appearing once. The V end was cut by 4 bases, the J end by 9 bases, with 11 bases between. This CDR3 region has 12 residues. CDR1 and CDR2 from the germline V gene are SGHRS and YFSETQ. The receptor was derived from an adult who received the AZD1222 COVID-19 vaccine. The chain combines TRBV5-1 with TRBJ2-1, with a possible D match to TRBD2 (5 bases). The sample in question was peripheral blood, obtained 28 days after the second AZD1222 dose. CDR3 nucleotides: TGCGCCAGCAGCCCTATCGAGGGTGAGCAGTTCTTC. Residues: CASSPIEGEQFF.